The clone carrying this TCR beta chain was seen more than once but under ten times. Its specificity is not known. TCRdb re-derived calls from the 5' RACE reads in MiXCR, one entry per CDR3 protein. The sample includes 410,000 or so distinct CDR3 sequences, around 22% seen only once; the top ten take approximately 14%. The entry originates in a study of T-cell memory formation after mild COVID-19. Notes on the study in general: Contracting clones from day 15 to 85 had balanced CD4/CD8; later expanders favoured CD4+.

Germline V lookup: CDR1 MGHDK, CDR2 SYGVNS. V lost 3 bases to trimming and J lost 4 bases, with 15 bases between them. The CDR3 sequence is 15 residues long. Sample: PBMCs or a T cell subset sorted from them (not recorded which). The receptor comes from an adult woman who had mild COVID-19 (a few samples of this study predate the infection). Cell type and time point are not known. The rearrangement links TRBV25-1 to TRBJ1-2, with no clear D. CDR3 nucleotide sequence: TGTGCCAGCAGTGACCCCCGGACGGCACTCTATGGCTACACCTTC. Its translation is CASSDPRTALYGYTF.